A selection of T cell receptor beta chains follows, all from one sample in a study of blood T cell repertoires in COVID-19. This table comes from immunoSEQ multiplex PCR, and its TCRdb copy is limited to in-frame clones, with some not included. The profile covers about 350,000 clones, with 87% appearing a single time and under 1.3% taken by the ten largest. The source material was PBMCs or T cells enriched from blood (not recorded which). The receptor set was obtained from a woman between 25 and 40 years old who had recovered from COVID-19. Both conserved end residues are part of each CDR3. A D gene is named only where the DNA matches it firmly. Rows give clone size only sometimes, using once, few, many, or a class for an expanded clone.

clone_size: .; d_call: TRBD2; v_call: TRBV30; j_call: TRBJ2-7; cdr3_nt: TGTGCCTGGAGGACTGTAACGGGACTAGCGTTCTACGAGCAGTACTTC; cdr3_aa: CAWRTVTGLAFYEQYF
clone_size: .; d_call: TRBD1; v_call: TRBV12-3/TRBV12-4; j_call: TRBJ1-5; cdr3_nt: TGTGCCAGCAGGTTGACAGGGTATCAGCCCCAGCATTTT; cdr3_aa: CASRLTGYQPQHF
clone_size: .; d_call: .; v_call: TRBV27; j_call: TRBJ1-1; cdr3_nt: TGTGCCAGCAGTTTAGCGGCAAAAGGAAACACTGAAGCTTTCTTT; cdr3_aa: CASSLAAKGNTEAFF
clone_size: .; d_call: .; v_call: TRBV28; j_call: TRBJ1-2; cdr3_nt: TGTGCCAGCAGTCCCGCAGGGTCCTTAGAAAGGTCGGGCTACACCTTC; cdr3_aa: CASSPAGSLERSGYTF
clone_size: .; d_call: TRBD2; v_call: TRBV11-2; j_call: TRBJ2-2; cdr3_nt: TGTGCCAGCAGCTTAGTCGGGGGGGCGGCCGGGGAGCTGTTTTTT; cdr3_aa: CASSLVGGAAGELFF
clone_size: .; d_call: .; v_call: TRBV18; j_call: TRBJ2-3; cdr3_nt: TGTGCCAGCTCACCACTAGCGGGCACAGATACGCAGTATTTT; cdr3_aa: CASSPLAGTDTQYF
clone_size: few; d_call: TRBD2; v_call: TRBV6-5; j_call: TRBJ2-3; cdr3_nt: TGTGCCAGCAGTTACAGGACTAGTAGGGCAGATACGCAGTATTTT; cdr3_aa: CASSYRTSRADTQYF
clone_size: .; d_call: TRBD1; v_call: TRBV5-1; j_call: TRBJ2-7; cdr3_nt: TGCGCCAGCAAGGTCTCGGTGGGACAGGGGGCGAGGGAGCAGTACTTC; cdr3_aa: CASKVSVGQGAREQYF
clone_size: .; d_call: TRBD1; v_call: TRBV7-6; j_call: TRBJ2-5; cdr3_nt: TGTGCCAGCAGCCACCGGGACAGGGGATGGGAGACCCAGTACTTC; cdr3_aa: CASSHRDRGWETQYF
clone_size: .; d_call: TRBD1; v_call: TRBV18; j_call: TRBJ1-5; cdr3_nt: TGTGCCAGCTCACCTTACAGGGGAGATCAGCCCCAGCATTTT; cdr3_aa: CASSPYRGDQPQHF
clone_size: once; d_call: TRBD2; v_call: TRBV4-3; j_call: TRBJ2-3; cdr3_nt: TGCGCCAGCAGCCAAGGACAAGCGGGGGGGCAGGTAGATACGCAGTATTTT; cdr3_aa: CASSQGQAGGQVDTQYF
clone_size: .; d_call: .; v_call: TRBV28; j_call: TRBJ1-2; cdr3_nt: TGTGCCAGCAATACTCCTGGGCCCGCCTATGGCTACACCTTC; cdr3_aa: CASNTPGPAYGYTF
clone_size: .; d_call: .; v_call: TRBV28; j_call: TRBJ1-1; cdr3_nt: TGTGCCAGCAGGAACCCAGGGGTGCCCACTGAAGCTTTCTTT; cdr3_aa: CASRNPGVPTEAFF
clone_size: .; d_call: .; v_call: TRBV30; j_call: TRBJ1-6; cdr3_nt: TGTGCCTGGAGTGTGAGCTCCTATAATTCACCCCTCCACTTT; cdr3_aa: CAWSVSSYNSPLHF
clone_size: .; d_call: TRBD1; v_call: TRBV7-6; j_call: TRBJ1-3; cdr3_nt: TGTGCCAGCAGCACCGGACAGGGGGTTGGAAACACCATATATTTT; cdr3_aa: CASSTGQGVGNTIYF
clone_size: .; d_call: .; v_call: TRBV6-4; j_call: TRBJ1-1; cdr3_nt: .; cdr3_aa: CASSSSPGVDMREAFF
clone_size: .; d_call: TRBD1; v_call: TRBV13; j_call: TRBJ1-1; cdr3_nt: TGTGCCAGCAGTGACGGACAGGGAGCTGAAGCTTTCTTT; cdr3_aa: CASSDGQGAEAFF
clone_size: .; d_call: TRBD1; v_call: TRBV6-5; j_call: TRBJ2-7; cdr3_nt: TGTGCCAGCAGGCGGACAGGGGGACTTTTCTACGAGCAGTACTTC; cdr3_aa: CASRRTGGLFYEQYF
clone_size: .; d_call: .; v_call: TRBV18; j_call: TRBJ1-1; cdr3_nt: TGTGCCAGCTCCCCTCGATCAGGGAACACTGAAGCTTTCTTT; cdr3_aa: CASSPRSGNTEAFF
clone_size: .; d_call: .; v_call: TRBV28; j_call: TRBJ1-5; cdr3_nt: TGTGCCAGCAGGCGACAGTATAGCAATCAGCCCCAGCATTTT; cdr3_aa: CASRRQYSNQPQHF
clone_size: .; d_call: TRBD2; v_call: TRBV4-2; j_call: TRBJ2-1; cdr3_nt: TGTGCCAGCAGCTCAGGGCCGAGCGGGGGGGCACATGAGCAGTTCTTC; cdr3_aa: CASSSGPSGGAHEQFF
clone_size: .; d_call: TRBD1; v_call: TRBV19; j_call: TRBJ1-6; cdr3_nt: TGTGCCAGCCGCCGCAGATCCGAGGGACAGGGAGTCCCGGGCTCCTATAATTCACCCCTCCACTTT; cdr3_aa: CASRRRSEGQGVPGSYNSPLHF
clone_size: .; d_call: TRBD2; v_call: TRBV2; j_call: TRBJ2-5; cdr3_nt: TGTGCCAGCAGAGTCCGGGGGGGCCGGGAGACCCAGTACTTC; cdr3_aa: CASRVRGGRETQYF
clone_size: .; d_call: .; v_call: TRBV19; j_call: TRBJ2-1; cdr3_nt: TGTGCCAGTAGTTTCCCTGTAGGCAGGGCCAATGAGCAGTTCTTC; cdr3_aa: CASSFPVGRANEQFF
clone_size: .; d_call: .; v_call: TRBV10-3; j_call: TRBJ2-1; cdr3_nt: TGTGCCATCAGTCTAGACAATGAGCAGTTCTTC; cdr3_aa: CAISLDNEQFF
clone_size: .; d_call: TRBD2; v_call: TRBV11-2; j_call: TRBJ2-5; cdr3_nt: TGTGCCAGCAGCCTCCTTGCGTTCGGGGGGCAAGAGACCCAGTACTTC; cdr3_aa: CASSLLAFGGQETQYF
clone_size: .; d_call: TRBD1; v_call: TRBV6-2/TRBV6-3; j_call: TRBJ2-7; cdr3_nt: TGTGCCAGCAGCTTTGGGACAGCATCCTCCTCCTACGAGCAGTACTTC; cdr3_aa: CASSFGTASSSYEQYF
clone_size: .; d_call: TRBD1; v_call: TRBV27; j_call: TRBJ2-5; cdr3_nt: TGTGCCAGCAGTTTAGATAACAGGGGTCAAGAGACCCAGTACTTC; cdr3_aa: CASSLDNRGQETQYF
clone_size: .; d_call: TRBD1; v_call: TRBV30; j_call: TRBJ1-2; cdr3_nt: TGTGCCTGGAGTGTACTACAGGGGAACTATGGCTACACCTTC; cdr3_aa: CAWSVLQGNYGYTF
clone_size: once; d_call: .; v_call: TRBV19; j_call: TRBJ1-2; cdr3_nt: TGTGCCAGTAGTCCCACAAGAGGGACTTTTCCGTATGGCTACACCTTC; cdr3_aa: CASSPTRGTFPYGYTF
clone_size: .; d_call: TRBD1; v_call: TRBV10-3; j_call: TRBJ1-1; cdr3_nt: TGTGCCATCAGTGAACACACAGGGGGCGAGGCTGAAGCTTTCTTT; cdr3_aa: CAISEHTGGEAEAFF
clone_size: few; d_call: .; v_call: TRBV27; j_call: TRBJ1-6; cdr3_nt: TGTGCCAGCAGTTTAATGGCCTTCTATAATTCACCCCTCCACTTT; cdr3_aa: CASSLMAFYNSPLHF
clone_size: .; d_call: TRBD1; v_call: TRBV7-9; j_call: TRBJ1-1; cdr3_nt: TGTGCCAGCAGCTTAGGACAGGGGATAGACGCTTTCTTT; cdr3_aa: CASSLGQGIDAFF
clone_size: few; d_call: TRBD1; v_call: TRBV10-3; j_call: TRBJ1-2; cdr3_nt: TGTGCCATCAATAGGGGGCAGAACTATGGCTACACCTTC; cdr3_aa: CAINRGQNYGYTF
clone_size: .; d_call: .; v_call: TRBV7-2; j_call: TRBJ1-2; cdr3_nt: TGTGCCAGCAGCGAAAGGGGCGGGAAGGCCTATGGCTACACCTTC; cdr3_aa: CASSERGGKAYGYTF
clone_size: .; d_call: TRBD2; v_call: TRBV4-2; j_call: TRBJ2-3; cdr3_nt: TGTGCCAGCAGCTACCGACTAGCGGGCACAGATACGCAGTATTTT; cdr3_aa: CASSYRLAGTDTQYF
clone_size: .; d_call: TRBD1; v_call: TRBV2; j_call: TRBJ1-2; cdr3_nt: TGTGCCAGCAGTGAATGGGCAGGGGGCGCGGAAGGCTACACCTTC; cdr3_aa: CASSEWAGGAEGYTF
clone_size: .; d_call: .; v_call: TRBV28; j_call: TRBJ2-1; cdr3_nt: TGTGCCAGCAGTGTTTTGAGGGCCGGATACAATGAGCAGTTCTTC; cdr3_aa: CASSVLRAGYNEQFF
clone_size: .; d_call: TRBD1; v_call: TRBV4-1; j_call: TRBJ1-1; cdr3_nt: TGCGCCAGCAGCCTCGGGGACAGGATTAACACTGAAGCTTTCTTT; cdr3_aa: CASSLGDRINTEAFF
clone_size: .; d_call: .; v_call: TRBV6-5; j_call: TRBJ2-7; cdr3_nt: TGTGCCAGCAGTTCGGACACCGGCTCCTACGAGCAGTACTTC; cdr3_aa: CASSSDTGSYEQYF
clone_size: many; d_call: .; v_call: TRBV10-3; j_call: TRBJ1-2; cdr3_nt: TGTGCCATCAGTGAGTCCTCCCCCGGGGGGAGTTATGGCTACACCTTC; cdr3_aa: CAISESSPGGSYGYTF
clone_size: .; d_call: .; v_call: TRBV3-1/TRBV3-2; j_call: TRBJ1-2; cdr3_nt: TGTGCCAGCAGCCAACCAGGGCACTATGGCTACACCTTC; cdr3_aa: CASSQPGHYGYTF
clone_size: once; d_call: .; v_call: TRBV28; j_call: TRBJ1-5; cdr3_nt: TGTGCCAGCAGTTTATGGTCCAGGGGACGCAATCAGCCCCAGCATTTT; cdr3_aa: CASSLWSRGRNQPQHF
clone_size: .; d_call: TRBD1; v_call: TRBV5-1; j_call: TRBJ2-1; cdr3_nt: TGCGCCAGCAGCTTGACGCGGACAGGGCTTAACAATGAGCAGTTCTTC; cdr3_aa: CASSLTRTGLNNEQFF
clone_size: .; d_call: .; v_call: TRBV28; j_call: TRBJ2-7; cdr3_nt: TGTGCCAGCAGTTTATCAGACTACGAGCAGTACTTC; cdr3_aa: CASSLSDYEQYF
clone_size: .; d_call: TRBD2; v_call: TRBV7-2; j_call: TRBJ2-5; cdr3_nt: TGTGCCAGCAGCTTATATCCTAGCGGGGGGGGAGAGACCCAGTACTTC; cdr3_aa: CASSLYPSGGGETQYF
clone_size: .; d_call: TRBD1; v_call: TRBV6-2/TRBV6-3; j_call: TRBJ2-7; cdr3_nt: TGTGCCAGCAGCGGATTCCGGGACAGGGGTTCCTACGAGCAGTACTTC; cdr3_aa: CASSGFRDRGSYEQYF
clone_size: .; d_call: TRBD1; v_call: TRBV19; j_call: TRBJ1-1; cdr3_nt: TGTGCCAGTACCCCTTTCGTCGGGACAGGGGGGACCACTGAAGCTTTCTTT; cdr3_aa: CASTPFVGTGGTTEAFF
clone_size: .; d_call: TRBD2; v_call: TRBV7-2; j_call: TRBJ2-5; cdr3_nt: TGTGCCAGCAGCCCTCGATCGGCGGGGGGGAGTGAGACCCAGTACTTC; cdr3_aa: CASSPRSAGGSETQYF
clone_size: .; d_call: TRBD2; v_call: TRBV10-1; j_call: TRBJ2-3; cdr3_nt: TGCGCCAGCAGCCCCGGACTAGCGGGGACCACAGATACGCAGTATTTT; cdr3_aa: CASSPGLAGTTDTQYF
clone_size: .; d_call: TRBD1; v_call: TRBV5-4; j_call: TRBJ2-3; cdr3_nt: TGTGCCAGCAGCCCTGACAGGGGATCTCCAGATACGCAGTATTTT; cdr3_aa: CASSPDRGSPDTQYF
clone_size: .; d_call: .; v_call: TRBV5-4; j_call: TRBJ1-2; cdr3_nt: TGTGCCAGCAGCCGCGGTTCCGAGGGCTACTATGGCTACACCTTC; cdr3_aa: CASSRGSEGYYGYTF
clone_size: .; d_call: .; v_call: TRBV14; j_call: TRBJ1-1; cdr3_nt: TGTGCCAGCAGCCCGAACCTATGGGGGCTAGGGACTGAAGCTTTCTTT; cdr3_aa: CASSPNLWGLGTEAFF